Listed below are T cell receptor beta chains from one sample, sequenced in a study of control samples from healthy donors and cancer patients. Some clones are missing from TCRdb's copy, which holds only in-frame ones; the method was immunoSEQ multiplex PCR. The sample yields some 160,000 clones, approximately 96% seen once. The sample taken for sequencing was blood. Receptor source: a middle-aged woman in good health. The CDR3 runs from the conserved cysteine through the conserved F or W. A D gene is named only where the DNA matches it firmly. Clone size is not always given. Where it is, it says once, few, many or a class for expanded clones.

TRBV30	TRBJ1-1	.	.	CACLCPEAFF	TGTGCCTGTCTTTGCCCTGAAGCTTTCTTT
TRBV2	TRBJ2-5	TRBD2	.	CASSVGLAGIGTQYF	TGTGCCAGCAGCGTCGGACTAGCGGGGATCGGGACCCAGTACTTC
TRBV15	TRBJ2-7	TRBD1	.	CATSYNRGASYEQYF	TGTGCCACCAGCTATAACAGGGGAGCCTCCTACGAGCAGTACTTC
TRBV12-3/TRBV12-4	TRBJ1-5	.	.	CASSLTGGQPQHF	TGTGCCAGCAGTCTTACAGGAGGCCAGCCCCAGCATTTT
TRBV10-3	TRBJ2-3	.	.	CAISELGDTQYF	TGTGCCATCAGTGAGTTGGGTGATACGCAGTATTTT
TRBV6-4	TRBJ1-3	TRBD1	.	CASSDLMTGSGNTIYF	TGTGCCAGCAGTGACCTCATGACAGGGTCTGGAAACACCATATATTTT
TRBV2	TRBJ2-7	TRBD1	.	CASRPRTGVGHEQYF	TGTGCCAGCAGGCCACGTACAGGGGTTGGACACGAGCAGTACTTC
TRBV6-2/TRBV6-3	TRBJ1-1	TRBD1	.	CASSYPTTGQNTEAFF	TGTGCCAGCAGTTACCCCACGACAGGGCAGAACACTGAAGCTTTCTTT
TRBV3-1/TRBV3-2	TRBJ1-6	TRBD1	.	CASSQAGGYSPLHF	TGTGCCAGCAGCCAAGCAGGGGGCTATTCACCCCTCCACTTT
TRBV7-2	TRBJ1-1	TRBD1	.	CASSARQGYPEAFF	TGTGCCAGCAGCGCCCGACAGGGTTATCCTGAAGCTTTCTTT
TRBV2	TRBJ2-2	TRBD2	.	CASRRLAGWGGELFF	TGTGCCAGCAGAAGACTAGCGGGATGGGGCGGGGAGCTGTTTTTT
TRBV30	TRBJ2-7	.	.	CAWSFSQSGVRF	TGTGCCTGGAGTTTCTCTCAGAGTGGAGTTAGGTTC
TRBV19	TRBJ1-2	.	few	CASSIKEVAYGYTF	TGTGCCAGTAGTATTAAGGAAGTGGCTTATGGCTACACCTTC
TRBV10-3	TRBJ2-7	TRBD1	.	CAISEDRVDEQYF	TGTGCCATCAGTGAAGACAGGGTCGACGAGCAGTACTTC
TRBV7-9	TRBJ1-1	TRBD1	.	CASSADRWRRNTEAFF	TGTGCCAGCAGCGCGGACAGGTGGAGGAGGAACACTGAAGCTTTCTTT
TRBV6-2/TRBV6-3	TRBJ1-1	.	.	CASSYSRDTWNTEAFF	TGTGCCAGCAGTTACTCGAGGGACACCTGGAACACTGAAGCTTTCTTT
TRBV6-5	TRBJ1-2	.	.	CASSRDTNNYGYTF	TGTGCCAGCAGCCGGGACACAAATAACTATGGCTACACCTTC
TRBV5-8	TRBJ2-7	TRBD2	.	CASSRRLAGGPGEQYF	TGTGCCAGCAGCAGACGACTAGCGGGAGGGCCGGGCGAGCAGTACTTC
TRBV19	TRBJ1-2	.	once	CASSSGYGYTF	TGTGCCAGTAGTAGCGGCTATGGCTACACCTTC
TRBV3-1/TRBV3-2	TRBJ2-3	TRBD2	.	CASSLTSGGLTDTQYF	TGTGCCAGCAGCCTAACTAGCGGGGGGCTCACAGATACGCAGTATTTT
TRBV4-1	TRBJ2-1	.	.	CASSVISRAPGEQFF	TGCGCCAGCAGCGTTATTAGCCGGGCCCCTGGTGAGCAGTTCTTC
TRBV10-3	TRBJ2-3	.	.	CAISVAADSTDTQYF	TGTGCCATCAGTGTGGCGGCAGATAGCACAGATACGCAGTATTTT
TRBV13	TRBJ2-2	TRBD1	.	CASKDRQYTGELFF	TGTGCCAGCAAGGACAGGCAATACACCGGGGAGCTGTTTTTT
TRBV9	TRBJ2-7	.	.	CASSVVDSGGRRYF	TGTGCCAGCAGCGTAGTTGACAGTGGGGGAAGGCGGTACTTC
TRBV4-1	TRBJ1-1	.	.	CASSQEVLENTEAFF	TGCGCCAGCAGTCAAGAGGTACTGGAGAACACTGAAGCTTTCTTT
TRBV19	TRBJ1-3	.	once	CASSIRPGPGSGNTIYF	TGTGCCAGTAGTATCCGGCCAGGCCCTGGGTCTGGAAACACCATATATTTT
TRBV5-1	TRBJ2-1	.	.	CASDPATRGQGKNEQFF	TGCGCCAGCGACCCCGCCACTCGGGGGCAAGGGAAGAATGAGCAGTTCTTC
TRBV6-5	TRBJ2-1	.	.	CASSYLAGYNEQFF	TGTGCCAGCAGTTACCTAGCCGGGTACAATGAGCAGTTCTTC
TRBV3-1/TRBV3-2	TRBJ1-3	.	.	CASSPYMPTGNTIYF	TGTGCCAGCAGCCCCTATATGCCCACAGGAAACACCATATATTTT
TRBV5-1	TRBJ2-5	TRBD2	.	CASGGLAPETQYF	TGCGCCAGCGGCGGACTAGCGCCGGAGACCCAGTACTTC
TRBV6-5	TRBJ1-5	.	.	CASSYSGGGRDQPQHF	TGTGCCAGCAGTTACTCTGGGGGGGGTAGGGATCAGCCCCAGCATTTT